This is a list of T cell receptor beta chains from one sample in a study of T cell repertoires in cytomegalovirus infection. TCRdb analysed the reads with MiXCR anew, one entry per CDR3 protein. The table has tens of thousands of distinct CDR3 sequences, 3.7% seen once. The sequencing sample was made of PBMCs. These receptor sequences come from a human donor in good health (CMV status not recorded). Some clones in this sample may be carry-over from other donors' samples. The CDR3 runs from the conserved cysteine through the conserved F or W. A D gene is named only where the DNA matches it firmly. Rows give clone size only sometimes, using once, few, many, or a class for an expanded clone.

NA	TRBV7-2	many	TRBJ2-3	CASSFMGPVGTDTQYF	TGTGCCAGCAGCTTTATGGGGCCAGTAGGCACAGATACGCAGTATTTT
TRBD1	TRBV7-6	many	TRBJ1-5	CASSPGQGVWSNQPQHF	TGTGCCAGCAGCCCCGGACAGGGGGTTTGGAGCAATCAGCCCCAGCATTTT
NA	TRBV19	many	TRBJ2-7	CASSIVGLIDEQYF	TGTGCCAGTAGTATAGTAGGACTTATCGACGAGCAGTACTTC
NA	TRBV2	many	TRBJ2-7	CASSERQYSYEQYF	TGTGCCAGCAGTGAACGACAGTACTCATACGAGCAGTACTTC
NA	TRBV20-1	NA	TRBJ1-5	CSARDWYHQHF	TGCAGTGCTAGAGATTGGTATCACCAGCATTTT
NA	TRBV7-8	many	TRBJ2-7	CASSYRALPYEQYF	TGTGCCAGCAGCTACCGGGCCCTTCCCTACGAGCAGTACTTC
NA	TRBV7-2	many	TRBJ2-3	CASSLEGGSVDTQYF	TGTGCCAGCAGCTTAGAGGGGGGTTCGGTAGATACGCAGTATTTT
NA	TRBV5-8	many	TRBJ2-7	CASSLVGLTYEQYF	TGTGCCAGCAGCTTGGTGGGGTTGACCTACGAGCAGTACTTC
NA	TRBV7-2	many	TRBJ2-7	CASSLGVGGAYYEQYF	TGTGCCAGCAGCTTAGGAGTCGGCGGGGCCTACTACGAGCAGTACTTC
NA	TRBV4-3	many	TRBJ2-1	CASRHTAGANFYNEQFF	TGCGCCAGCAGACACACTGCAGGTGCCAATTTCTACAATGAGCAGTTCTTC
NA	TRBV6-1	many	TRBJ1-5	CASSPVRPGMDNQPQHF	TGTGCCAGCAGTCCCGTCAGGCCGGGCATGGACAATCAGCCCCAGCATTTT
TRBD1	TRBV10-3	many	TRBJ1-3	CAIRAGQGEGSGNTIYF	TGTGCCATCAGGGCGGGACAGGGCGAAGGCTCTGGAAACACCATATATTTT
TRBD1	TRBV6-6	many	TRBJ1-5	CASSYGFGQEGNQPQHF	TGTGCCAGCAGTTACGGATTTGGACAGGAAGGTAATCAGCCCCAGCATTTT
NA	TRBV6-2/TRBV6-3	many	TRBJ1-1	CASSSGSSGPGAFF	TGTGCCAGCAGTTCGGGAAGTTCAGGGCCCGGAGCTTTCTTT
NA	TRBV7-6	many	TRBJ1-5	CASSPKAGPQHF	TGTGCCAGCAGCCCCAAGGCAGGGCCCCAGCATTTT
NA	TRBV7-2	many	TRBJ1-4	CASSSGLPEKLFF	TGTGCCAGCAGCTCAGGACTTCCTGAAAAACTGTTTTTT
NA	TRBV7-2	many	TRBJ1-2	CASSFRVNYGYTF	TGTGCCAGCAGCTTCAGGGTTAACTATGGCTACACCTTC
TRBD1	TRBV5-1	many	TRBJ1-1	CASSMGQGNTEAFF	TGCGCCAGCAGCATGGGACAGGGTAACACTGAAGCTTTCTTT
TRBD1	TRBV5-6	many	TRBJ2-3	CASSFRYRGPHTDTQYF	TGTGCCAGCAGCTTCCGCTACAGGGGTCCACACACAGATACGCAGTATTTT
NA	TRBV20-1	many	TRBJ1-5	CSARLTTGDNQPQHF	TGCAGTGCTAGACTCACGACCGGGGACAATCAGCCCCAGCATTTT
NA	TRBV30	many	TRBJ2-5	CAWNWGETQYF	TGTGCCTGGAACTGGGGAGAGACCCAGTACTTC
NA	TRBV7-9	many	TRBJ2-3	CASSLLAGDTQYF	TGTGCCAGCAGCTTACTCGCGGGAGATACGCAGTATTTT
TRBD1	TRBV6-1	many	TRBJ1-5	CASREQGANQPQHF	TGTGCCAGCAGAGAACAGGGGGCCAATCAGCCCCAGCATTTT
TRBD1	TRBV20-1	many	TRBJ2-7	CSATRQGADEQYF	TGCAGTGCAACAAGACAGGGGGCGGACGAGCAGTACTTC
NA	TRBV12-3/TRBV12-4	many	TRBJ2-6	CASSTDSGANVLTF	TGTGCCAGCAGTACAGACTCTGGGGCCAACGTCCTGACTTTC
NA	TRBV12-3/TRBV12-4	NA	TRBJ2-1	CASPPRGRYNEQFF	TGTGCCAGCCCCCCCCGGGGACGCTACAATGAGCAGTTCTTC
NA	TRBV6-2/TRBV6-3	many	TRBJ2-7	CASRYGAYEQYF	TGTGCCAGCAGATACGGAGCCTACGAGCAGTACTTC
TRBD1	TRBV7-2	NA	TRBJ1-5	CASSAAGQGGQPQHF	TGTGCCAGCAGCGCCGCCGGACAGGGGGGCCAGCCCCAGCATTTT
TRBD1	TRBV7-2	many	TRBJ1-5	CASSPRTGNQPQHF	TGTGCCAGCAGCCCCCGGACAGGAAATCAGCCCCAGCATTTT